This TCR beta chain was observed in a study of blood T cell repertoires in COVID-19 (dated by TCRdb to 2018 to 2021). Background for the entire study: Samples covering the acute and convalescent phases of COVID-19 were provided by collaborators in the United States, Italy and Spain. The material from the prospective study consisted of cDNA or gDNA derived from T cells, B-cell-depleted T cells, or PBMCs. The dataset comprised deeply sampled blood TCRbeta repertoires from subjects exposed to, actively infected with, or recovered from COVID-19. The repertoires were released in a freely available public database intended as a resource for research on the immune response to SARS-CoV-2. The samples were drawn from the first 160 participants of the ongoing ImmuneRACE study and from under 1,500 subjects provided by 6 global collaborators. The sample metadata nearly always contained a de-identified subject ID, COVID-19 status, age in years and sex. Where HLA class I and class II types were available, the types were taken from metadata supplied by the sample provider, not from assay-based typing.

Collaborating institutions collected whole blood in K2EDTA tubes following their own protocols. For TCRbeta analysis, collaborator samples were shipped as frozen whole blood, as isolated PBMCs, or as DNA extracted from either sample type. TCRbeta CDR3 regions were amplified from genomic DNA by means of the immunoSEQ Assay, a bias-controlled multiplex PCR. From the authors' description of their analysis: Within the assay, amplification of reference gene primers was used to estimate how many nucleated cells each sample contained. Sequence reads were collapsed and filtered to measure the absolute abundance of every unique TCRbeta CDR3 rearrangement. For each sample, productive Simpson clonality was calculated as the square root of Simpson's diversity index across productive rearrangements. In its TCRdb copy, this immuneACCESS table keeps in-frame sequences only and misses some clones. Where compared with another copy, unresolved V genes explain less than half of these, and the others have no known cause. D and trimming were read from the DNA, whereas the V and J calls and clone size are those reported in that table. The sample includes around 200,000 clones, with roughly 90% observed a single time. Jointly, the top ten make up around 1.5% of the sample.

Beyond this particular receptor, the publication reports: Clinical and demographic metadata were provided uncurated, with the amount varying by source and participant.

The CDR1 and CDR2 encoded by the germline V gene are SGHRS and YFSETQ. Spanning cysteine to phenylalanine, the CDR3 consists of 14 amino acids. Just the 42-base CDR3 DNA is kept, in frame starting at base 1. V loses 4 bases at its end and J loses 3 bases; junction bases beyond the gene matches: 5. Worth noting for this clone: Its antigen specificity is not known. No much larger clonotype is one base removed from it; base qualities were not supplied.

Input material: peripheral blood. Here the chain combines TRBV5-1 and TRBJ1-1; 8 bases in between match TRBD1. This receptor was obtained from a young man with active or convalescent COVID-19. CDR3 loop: CASSGGQGDTEAFF. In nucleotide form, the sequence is TGCGCCAGCAGCGGAGGACAGGGAGACACTGAAGCTTTCTTT. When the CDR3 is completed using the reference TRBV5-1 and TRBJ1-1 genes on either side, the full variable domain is KAGVTQTPRYLIKTRGQQVTLSCSPISGHRSVSWYQQTPGQGLQFLFEYFSETQRNKGNFPGRFSGRQFSNSRSEMNVSTLELGDSALYLCASSGGQGDTEAFFGQGTRLTVV.